The subject of this entry is one T cell receptor beta chain. Its antigen target is currently unknown. No base quality information exists; no much larger clone differs at one position. This sample was included in a study of a mutant IDH1 vaccine in newly diagnosed glioma (dated by TCRdb to the early 2020s). In terms of the full investigation: Patients received eight vaccinations in weeks 1, 3, 5, 7, 11, 15, 19 and 23, corresponding to visits V03 through V10. Vaccination was initiated 4-6 weeks after radiotherapy alone, or concurrently with temozolomide cycles in the chemotherapy-containing groups. Of the roughly 30 treated patients, roughly 60% were male and approximately 38% were female, and a mean age of 40.4 years was recorded. Before enrollment, most patients had been given radiochemotherapy with temozolomide as standard therapy, while the rest had received either radiotherapy alone or temozolomide alone. Peripheral blood samples were drawn at six visits, namely V03 (baseline), V05, V07, V10, V12 and V13. Longitudinal TCRB deep sequencing was done for 25 to 30 treated patients, wherever samples were available for exploratory analyses.

CDR1 and CDR2 were assigned from the germline V gene (reference sequence) as LNHDA and SQIVND. The V end gives up 6 bases and the J end 2 bases, leaving 3 bases in the junction not matched to a gene. The CDR3 holds 15 amino acids from the cysteine to the phenylalanine. The sequence is cut down to CDR3 DNA, 45 bases in frame from base 1. Results the study describes overall, beyond this receptor: PBMC samples for TCRB deep sequencing were selected based on availability. Vaccine-induced immune responses across multiple MHC alleles were detected in 90% to 95% of patients. It was noted by the authors that analyses of patient blood samples could not be reproduced owing to sample limitations. No apparent relationship was observed between pseudoprogression and alterations in the top peripheral T cell clonotypes detected by TCRB sequencing.

This sample's time point label indicates: week 5, during vaccination. Every vaccine dose consisted of 300 ug of a 20-mer mutant IDH1 peptide in Montanide, administered subcutaneously together with topical imiquimod. All donors had newly diagnosed IDH1-mutant astrocytomas of WHO grade 3 or 4 that showed loss of nuclear ATRX. The samples were drawn from NOA16, a multicentre, single-arm, open-label phase I trial in Germany that tested a mutant IDH1 peptide vaccine in humans for the first time. Genomic DNA for TCRB sequencing was extracted from EDTA blood using the DNeasy Blood and Tissue Kit. Library preparation used the immunoSEQ multiplex PCR assay. Rearranged TCR beta chain sequences were amplified using the hsTCRB Kit according to the manufacturer's protocol. Sequencing of TCRB libraries was carried out on an Illumina MiSeq. In the paper's pipeline: The proprietary platform of the kit vendor was used for demultiplexing, trimming and gene mapping. TCRdb limited this immuneACCESS table to in-frame rearrangements with V and J called. A share of clones is missing; checked studies link under half to unresolved V genes, and the rest is unexplained. For V, J and clone size, that table is used; D and trimming come from the DNA. The sample table contains 50,000 to 70,000 clones; only one count was recorded for 82% of them. In total, the top ten clones hold 3% to 3.5% of the sample.

This clonotype was obtained from a woman between 18 and 30 years old with glioma. Some clones in this sample may be carry-over from other donors' samples. The starting material was PBMCs, obtained from a glioma patient whose treatment included an IDH1 peptide vaccine. In this chain, TRBV19 is recombined with TRBJ1-5; a stretch of 11 junction bases matches TRBD1. In nucleotides, the sequence is TGTGCCAGTAGCCCGGGACAGGGGGGCAATCAGCCCCAGCATTTT. Its amino acids are CASSPGQGGNQPQHF.